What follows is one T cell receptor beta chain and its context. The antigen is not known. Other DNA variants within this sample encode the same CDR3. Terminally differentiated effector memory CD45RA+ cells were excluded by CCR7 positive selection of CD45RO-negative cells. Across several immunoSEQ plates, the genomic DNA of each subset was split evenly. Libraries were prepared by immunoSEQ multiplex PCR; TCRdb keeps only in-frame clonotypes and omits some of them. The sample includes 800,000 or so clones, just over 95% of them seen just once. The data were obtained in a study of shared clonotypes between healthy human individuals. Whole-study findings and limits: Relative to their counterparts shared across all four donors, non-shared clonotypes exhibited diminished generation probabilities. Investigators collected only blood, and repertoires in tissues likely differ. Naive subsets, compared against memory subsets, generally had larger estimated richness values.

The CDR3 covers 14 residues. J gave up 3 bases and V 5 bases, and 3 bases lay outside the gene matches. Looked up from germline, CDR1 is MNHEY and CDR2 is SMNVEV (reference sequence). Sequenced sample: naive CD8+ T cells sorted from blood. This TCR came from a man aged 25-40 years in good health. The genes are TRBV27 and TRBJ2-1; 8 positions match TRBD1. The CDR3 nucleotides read TGTGCCAGCAGTCTCGGACAGGGCTACAATGAGCAGTTCTTC. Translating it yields CASSLGQGYNEQFF.